A single sample is the source of the 15 T cell receptor beta chains below, sequenced in a study of blood T cells in healthy people across ages. A second PCR, run for roughly 7 to 12 cycles, used a sample-barcoded 5' primer plus a J-beta primer mix. Via MiXCR, TCRdb re-called the 5' RACE reads, giving one row per CDR3 protein. This sample has 1.4 million or so distinct CDR3 sequences, with roughly 43% found just once. Sequenced material: blood. All receptors come from a woman aged 18-29 years in good health.

The chain links TRBV12-3 or TRBV12-4 to TRBJ1-1; no clear D gene. Trimming stripped 3 bases from V and 6 bases from J, with 8 bases between. This CDR3 is 12 amino acids long. This CDR3 reads CASSFSSAEAFF. CDR3 DNA: TGTGCCAGCAGTTTTTCGTCCGCTGAAGCTTTCTTT.

The chain is built from TRBV7-2 and TRBJ1-1, with D tentatively TRBD1 (5 bases). V lost 4 bases, J lost 5 bases, and 14 bases lay in between. This CDR3 is built from 14 residues. The germline V gene encodes CDR1 SGHTA and CDR2 FQGNSA. Here the CDR3 DNA reads TGTGCCAGCAGCTCAAAAAGACAGAGGACTGAAGCTTTCTTT. It is translated as CASSSKRQRTEAFF.

This chain links TRBV24-1 with TRBJ2-7; D is possibly TRBD2 (5 bases). This CDR3 has 13 amino acids. V lost 5 bases and J 7 bases, leaving 14 bases between the germline ends. CDR1 is KGHDR and CDR2 is SFDVKD in the germline V gene. The CDR3: CATSVHLGNEQYF. CDR3 nucleotides: TGTGCCACCAGTGTCCACCTCGGGAATGAGCAGTACTTC.

The chain combines TRBV9 with TRBJ2-1; 8 bases line up with TRBD1. From germline, CDR1 is SGDLS and CDR2 YYNGEE. V lost 7 bases and J lost 0; bases outside the gene matches: 3. The CDR3 sequence is 14 residues long. As DNA, the CDR3 is TGTGCCAGCGCCACAGGGGGCTCCTACAATGAGCAGTTCTTC. Its translation: CASATGGSYNEQFF. The full variable domain, completed using reference TRBV9 and TRBJ2-1, is DSGVTQTPKHLITATGQRVTLRCSPRSGDLSVYWYQQSLDQGLQFLIQYYNGEERAKGNILERFSAQQFPDLHSELNLSSLELGDSALYFCASATGGSYNEQFFGPGTRLTVL.

As concerns this clonotype: At one end the junction does not follow the germline gene, possibly because of a read error. The chain couples TRBV27 to TRBJ2-1; D is undetermined. Germline V CDR1 and CDR2: MNHEY, SMNVEV (reference sequence). The CDR3 totals 12 residues. The CDR3 loop reads CANSFPDNEQFF. DNA of the CDR3: TGTGCCAACAGTTTCCCGGACAATGAGCAGTTCTTC.

This clonotype has more than one count but fewer than ten. The chain carries TRBV15 and TRBJ2-3; 10 bases fit TRBD1. Germline lookup yields CDR1 LNHNV and CDR2 YYDKDF (reference sequence). The V and J ends lost 3 bases and 6 bases, in that order; junction bases with no gene match: 9. The CDR3 is 16 residues long. CDR3 sequence reads: CATSRLPGQGPDTQYF. CDR3 nucleotides: TGTGCCACCAGCAGGCTACCGGGACAGGGGCCGGATACGCAGTATTTT.

The V call is TRBV20-1, the J call TRBJ1-5; the match to TRBD1 covers 10 bases. Germline V gene lookup returns CDR1 DFQATT and CDR2 SNEGSKA (reference sequence). J gave up 6 bases and V 0 bases, and 11 bases lay outside the gene matches. CDR3 length: 17 amino acids. CDR3 sequence (DNA): TGCAGTGCTAGAGATAACCTACGACAGGGGGCAGGTCAGCCCCAGCATTTT. As protein: CSARDNLRQGAGQPQHF.

This clonotype has only a few counts. The chain recombines TRBV10-3 with TRBJ1-5, with D perhaps matching TRBD1 (6 bases). Germline loops: CDR1 ENHRY, CDR2 SYGVKD. V lost 9 bases and J 0 bases, leaving 12 bases between the germline ends. This CDR3 has 14 residues. In nucleotides, the CDR3 is TGTGCCATAATTGACAGGTATAGCAATCAGCCCCAGCATTTT. This encodes CAIIDRYSNQPQHF.

V gene TRBV20-1 combines with J gene TRBJ2-7, with D possibly called TRBD1 or TRBD2 (5 bases each). Germline values: CDR1 DFQATT, CDR2 SNEGSKA (reference sequence). V gave up 0 bases and J gave up 2 bases, with 11 bases separating them. The CDR3 runs to 14 residues. CDR3 bases: TGCAGTGCTAGAGATCTGGGGACCCCCTACGAGCAGTACTTC. Protein sequence: CSARDLGTPYEQYF.

The chain joins TRBV30 to TRBJ2-7; the D is unclear. This CDR3 has 13 amino acids. Trimming pared 0 bases from V and 0 bases from J, leaving 6 bases between. Germline V CDR1 and CDR2: GTSNPN, SVGIG (reference sequence). The CDR3 DNA sequence: TGTGCCTGGAGTGTGCAAAACTCCTACGAGCAGTACTTC. It specifies CAWSVQNSYEQYF.

J is TRBJ2-2 and V is TRBV11-2; 7 bases fit TRBD1. From germline, CDR1 is SGHAT and CDR2 FQNNGV. This CDR3 spans 15 amino acids. V dropped 4 bases and J dropped 5; count of bases not matched to a gene: 7. The CDR3 DNA reads TGTGCCAGCAGCTCAATCCCACAGGGGACCGGGGAGCTGTTTTTT. Translation gives CASSSIPQGTGELFF.

The V and J genes are TRBV15 and TRBJ2-5, with D unclear. The V gene lost 3 bases and the J gene lost 2 bases, with 10 bases spanning the gap. CDR3 size: 14 residues. CDR1 LNHNV and CDR2 YYDKDF come from the germline V gene (reference sequence). CDR3 sequence reads: CATSSGRIQETQYF. The CDR3 DNA reads as TGTGCCACCAGCAGCGGACGTATACAAGAGACCCAGTACTTC.

This chain connects TRBV20-1 to TRBJ1-1; D is unclear. Germline V gene sequence: CDR1 DFQATT, CDR2 SNEGSKA (reference sequence). The CDR3 sequence is 14 residues long. V lost 1 base and J 1 base, leaving 10 bases between the germline ends. The CDR3 DNA follows: TGCAGTGCTAGAGTAGGACCCGGGAACACTGAAGCTTTCTTT. This encodes CSARVGPGNTEAFF.

The CDR3 DNA reads as TGTGCCAGCAGCCAAAGACCCCGACCTTATTTCAATGAGCAGTACTTC. This codes for CASSQRPRPYFNEQYF. V and J are TRBV6-2 or TRBV6-3 and TRBJ2-7; no reliable D call. With 6 bases removed from V and 7 bases from J, the gap between germline ends came to 25 bases. Germline loops: CDR1 MNHEY, CDR2 SVGEGT. CDR3 length equals 16 residues.

This rearrangement joins TRBV2 to TRBJ2-3; maybe TRBD2 (5 bases). Deletions cut 2 bases from V and 0 bases from J, with 9 bases between. This CDR3 is built from 15 residues. The germline V gene has CDR1 SNHLY and CDR2 FYNNEI. For the CDR3, the DNA is TGTGCCAGCAGTGAAAGGTGGGAGAGCACAGATACGCAGTATTTT. This gives the protein CASSERWESTDTQYF.